This T cell receptor beta chain came from a study of shared clonotypes between healthy human individuals. Study-wide points: It was the non-shared clonotypes that had lower generation probabilities than clonotypes shared by all four donors.

This table comes from immunoSEQ multiplex PCR, and its TCRdb copy is limited to in-frame clones, with some not included. This sample has hundreds of thousands of clones; 96% occur once, and the top ten carry 0.11%. Comment on this clone: The target antigen is unknown.

Germline CDR1 SEHNR, CDR2 FQNEAQ (reference sequence). CDR3 length equals 13 residues. The V end lost 5 bases, the J end lost 3 bases, and 11 bases lay between the germline ends. Terminally differentiated effector memory CD45RA+ cells were excluded from the naive CD8 cells, which were CD45RO-negative and positively selected for CCR7. Specimen: naive CD8+ T cells sorted from blood. The chain links TRBV7-9 to TRBJ2-7, with D unclear. This TCR was sampled from a woman aged 25 to 45 in good health. Here the CDR3 DNA reads TGTGCCAGCAGCGCTTCCGCGGACTACGAGCAGTACTTC. It yields the protein CASSASADYEQYF.